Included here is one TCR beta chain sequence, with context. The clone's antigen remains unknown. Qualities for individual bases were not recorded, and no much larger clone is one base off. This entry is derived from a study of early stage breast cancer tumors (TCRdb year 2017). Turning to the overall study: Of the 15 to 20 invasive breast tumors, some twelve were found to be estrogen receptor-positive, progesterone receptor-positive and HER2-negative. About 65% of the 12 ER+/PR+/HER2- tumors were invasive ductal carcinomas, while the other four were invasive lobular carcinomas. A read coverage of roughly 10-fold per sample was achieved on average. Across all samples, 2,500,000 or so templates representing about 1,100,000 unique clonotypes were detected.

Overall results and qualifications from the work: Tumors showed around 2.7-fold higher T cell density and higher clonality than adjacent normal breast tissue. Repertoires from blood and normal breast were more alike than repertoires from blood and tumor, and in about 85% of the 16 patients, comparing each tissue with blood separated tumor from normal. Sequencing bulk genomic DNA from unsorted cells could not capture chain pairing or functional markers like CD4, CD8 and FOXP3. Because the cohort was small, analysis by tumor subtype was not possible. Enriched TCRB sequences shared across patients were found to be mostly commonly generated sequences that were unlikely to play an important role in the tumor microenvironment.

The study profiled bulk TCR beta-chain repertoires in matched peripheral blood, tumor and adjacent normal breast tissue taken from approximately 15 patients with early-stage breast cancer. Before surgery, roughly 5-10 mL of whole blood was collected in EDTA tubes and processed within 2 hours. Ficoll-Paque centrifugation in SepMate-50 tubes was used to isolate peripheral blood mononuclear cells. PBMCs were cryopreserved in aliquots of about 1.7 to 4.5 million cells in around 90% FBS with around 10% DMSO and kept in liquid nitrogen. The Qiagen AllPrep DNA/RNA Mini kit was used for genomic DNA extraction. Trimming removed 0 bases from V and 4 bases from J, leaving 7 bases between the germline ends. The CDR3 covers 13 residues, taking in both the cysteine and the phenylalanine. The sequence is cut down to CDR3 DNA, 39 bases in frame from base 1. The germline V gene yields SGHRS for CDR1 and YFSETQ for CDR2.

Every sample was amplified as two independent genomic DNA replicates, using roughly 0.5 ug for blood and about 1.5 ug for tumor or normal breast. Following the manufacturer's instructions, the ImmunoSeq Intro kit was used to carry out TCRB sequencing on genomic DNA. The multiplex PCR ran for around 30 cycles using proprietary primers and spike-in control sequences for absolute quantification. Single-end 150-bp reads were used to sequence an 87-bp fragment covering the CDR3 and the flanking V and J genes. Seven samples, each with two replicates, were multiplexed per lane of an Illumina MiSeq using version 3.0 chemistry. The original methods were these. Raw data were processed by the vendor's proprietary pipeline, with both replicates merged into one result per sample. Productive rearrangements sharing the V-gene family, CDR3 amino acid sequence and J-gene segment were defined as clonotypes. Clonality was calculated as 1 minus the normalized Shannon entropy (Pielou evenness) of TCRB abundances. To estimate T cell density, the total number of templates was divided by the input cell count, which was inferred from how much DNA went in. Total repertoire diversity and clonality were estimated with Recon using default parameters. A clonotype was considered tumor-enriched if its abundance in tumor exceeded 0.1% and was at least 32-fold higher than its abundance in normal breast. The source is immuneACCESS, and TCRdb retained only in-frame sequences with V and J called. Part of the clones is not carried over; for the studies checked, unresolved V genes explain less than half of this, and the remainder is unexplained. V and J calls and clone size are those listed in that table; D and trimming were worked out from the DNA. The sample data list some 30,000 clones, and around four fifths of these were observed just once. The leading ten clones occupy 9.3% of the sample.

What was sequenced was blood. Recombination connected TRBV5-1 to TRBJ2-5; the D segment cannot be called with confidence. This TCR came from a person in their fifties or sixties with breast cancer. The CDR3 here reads CASSLDRAETQYF. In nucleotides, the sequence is TGCGCCAGCAGCTTGGACAGAGCAGAGACCCAGTACTTC.